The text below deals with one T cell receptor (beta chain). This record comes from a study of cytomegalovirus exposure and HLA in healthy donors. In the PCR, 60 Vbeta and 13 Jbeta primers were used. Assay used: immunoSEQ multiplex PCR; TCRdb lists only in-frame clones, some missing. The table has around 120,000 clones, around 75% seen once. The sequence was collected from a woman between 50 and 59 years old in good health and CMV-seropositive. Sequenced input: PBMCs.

The CDR3 nucleotides are TGTGCCAGCAGCTCGACAGGGGGCGCCAATGGCTACACCTTC. Encoded protein: CASSSTGGANGYTF. V gene TRBV7-9 combines with J gene TRBJ1-2, with 10 bases matching TRBD1. V was clipped by 4 bases and J by 6 bases; unmatched bases: 5. The germline CDR1 and CDR2 sequences are SEHNR and FQNEAQ (reference sequence). This CDR3 contains 14 residues.